This T cell receptor (beta chain) is from a study of shared clonotypes between healthy human individuals. Germline CDR1 reads MNHEY; CDR2 reads SMNVEV (reference sequence). With 7 bases clipped from V and 2 bases from J, the junction kept 11 bases outside the gene matches. The CDR3 is 15 residues long. Terminally differentiated effector memory CD45RA+ cells were excluded by CCR7 positive selection of CD45RO-negative cells. The donor cohort consisted entirely of Caucasian adults residing in Nashville, Tennessee. Sequencing was performed with immunoSEQ multiplex PCR; in TCRdb, only in-frame clones are kept and a portion is missing. The sample shows hundreds of thousands of clones, roughly 95% of them seen only once. Concerning this clone itself: Its antigen is currently unknown.

Study-wide results and limits: Approximately 5.4% of naive CD4 clonotypes were common to a few donors. Non-shared clonotypes had lower generation probabilities than those shared by all four donors.

This sequence originates from a woman aged 25 to 39 in good health. Sequencing input: naive CD8+ T cells sorted from blood. The V gene is TRBV27, the J gene TRBJ2-7; 7 positions agree with TRBD2. CDR3 coding DNA: TGTGCCAGCACCCTGGTTGGAAGCGGGACCTACGAGCAGTACTTC. This sequence encodes CASTLVGSGTYEQYF.